The next 21 T cell receptor beta chains were all read from a single sample in a study of blood T cell repertoires in COVID-19. The data were produced by immunoSEQ multiplex PCR, yet TCRdb's version contains in-frame clones alone and is incomplete. The profile shows roughly 150,000 clones, around four fifths of them singletons. Sequencing input: PBMCs or T cells enriched from blood (not recorded which). The receptors shown here come from a woman aged 40 to 49 who had recovered from COVID-19.

The chain links TRBV11-3 to TRBJ2-3; 10 positions agree with TRBD2. Looked up from germline, CDR1 is SGHNT and CDR2 is YENEEA. The CDR3 contains 18 residues. J lost 2 bases, V lost 5 bases, and 13 bases had no gene match. The CDR3, as DNA: TGTGCCAGCAGCCTTACAACACCTAGCGGGGGACACACAGATACGCAGTATTTT. This encodes CASSLTTPSGGHTDTQYF.

The chain employs TRBV19 and TRBJ1-5; TRBD1 matches 8 bases. Germline V lookup: CDR1 LNHDA, CDR2 SQIVND (reference sequence). This CDR3 has 18 amino acids. V shed 4 bases, J shed 2 bases, and the junction held 13 bases outside the gene matches. The CDR3 loop reads CASSTRTGTMVGNQPQHF. The CDR3 bases are TGTGCCAGTAGTACAAGGACAGGGACCATGGTTGGCAATCAGCCCCAGCATTTT.

J is TRBJ1-1 and V is TRBV19; D gene ambiguous. The V end lost 7 bases, the J end lost 1 base, and 10 bases lay between the germline ends. The CDR3 loop spans 13 amino acids. Looked up from germline, CDR1 is LNHDA and CDR2 is SQIVND (reference sequence). In DNA form, the CDR3 reads TGTGCCAGTAACTCGGTTGGGAACACTGAAGCTTTCTTT. Protein: CASNSVGNTEAFF.

This chain uses TRBV6-5 with TRBJ1-5; 8 bases are a match to TRBD1. This CDR3 region has 15 residues. The V gene's germline CDR1 is MNHEY and CDR2 SVGAGI. The V and J ends lost 7 bases and 4 bases, in that order; junction bases with no gene match: 9. The CDR3 protein is CASITGQGRNQPQHF. For the CDR3, the DNA is TGTGCCAGCATTACAGGACAGGGTAGAAATCAGCCCCAGCATTTT.

The gene calls are TRBV19 and TRBJ2-7; D possibly corresponds to TRBD1 (5 bases). Trimming took off 7 bases at V and 3 bases at J, with 19 bases between the two ends. CDR1 LNHDA and CDR2 SQIVND come from the germline V gene (reference sequence). This CDR3 has 15 residues. CDR3 amino acids: CASTIISPGFYEQYF. In nucleotides, the CDR3 is TGTGCCAGTACCATTATAAGTCCAGGGTTCTACGAGCAGTACTTC.

The chain recombines TRBV30 with TRBJ1-5; possibly TRBD1 for D (5 bases). V was trimmed by 0 bases and J by 2 bases, leaving 20 bases between them. Germline CDR1 and CDR2: GTSNPN and SVGIG (reference sequence). This CDR3 is 18 amino acids long. CDR3 residues: CAWSVQDLVRPGNQPQHF. The CDR3 DNA reads TGTGCCTGGAGTGTACAGGATCTGGTCCGTCCTGGCAATCAGCCCCAGCATTTT.

This chain connects TRBV15 to TRBJ2-3; perhaps TRBD1 as D (6 bases). Per the germline V gene, CDR1 is LNHNV and CDR2 is YYDKDF (reference sequence). The CDR3 has 18 residues. Trimming stripped 6 bases from V and 0 bases from J, with 22 bases between. This chain's CDR3 is CATRAQRGMGSSTDTQYF. In DNA, the CDR3 is TGTGCCACCAGGGCCCAGAGGGGGATGGGTTCTAGCACAGATACGCAGTATTTT.

The rearrangement links TRBV9 to TRBJ1-5; TRBD1 is a possible D gene (5 bases). V lost 0 bases to trimming and J lost 4 bases, with 8 bases between them. This CDR3 spans 14 amino acids. Germline CDR1 SGDLS, CDR2 YYNGEE. The CDR3 spells CASSVGTLNQPQHF. Here the CDR3 DNA reads TGTGCCAGCAGCGTAGGGACACTTAATCAGCCCCAGCATTTT.

The chain carries TRBV28 and TRBJ2-1, with a possible D match to TRBD2 (5 bases). This CDR3 region has 16 residues. V lost 4 bases to trimming and J lost 0 bases, with 13 bases between them. Germline lookup yields CDR1 MDHEN and CDR2 SYDVKM. CDR3 residues: CASSSRLTSSYNEQFF. The CDR3 DNA is TGTGCCAGCAGTTCCCGACTAACGAGCTCCTACAATGAGCAGTTCTTC.

V gene TRBV2 combines with J gene TRBJ1-2; unclear D gene. V was cut by 9 bases and J by 4 bases, with 9 bases left in between. This CDR3 has 11 amino acids. The germline CDR1 and CDR2 sequences are SNHLY and FYNNEI. The CDR3: CARPNGYGYTF. The CDR3 DNA sequence: TGTGCCAGGCCCAACGGCTATGGCTACACCTTC.

The rearrangement uses TRBV19 and TRBJ2-7; possibly TRBD2 for D (6 bases). The CDR3 spans 13 residues. CDR1 and CDR2 (germline): LNHDA, SQIVND (reference sequence). Trimming cost V 6 bases and J 6 bases, with 15 bases left between them. This CDR3 reads CASRHGTLGEQYF. The CDR3 coding sequence is TGTGCCAGTAGACACGGGACTCTCGGCGAGCAGTACTTC. Looking up the rest from reference TRBV19 and TRBJ2-7 gives the full variable domain: DGGITQSPKYLFRKEGQNVTLSCEQNLNHDAMYWYRQDPGQGLRLIYYSQIVNDFQKGDIAEGYSVSREKKESFPLTVTSAQKNPTAFYLCASRHGTLGEQYFGPGTRLTVT.

V usage is TRBV30 and J usage is TRBJ1-1, with TRBD1 as a possible D gene (5 bases). CDR3 length: 14 amino acids. The V end lost 0 bases, the J end lost 3 bases, and 11 bases lay between the germline ends. The germline gives CDR1 GTSNPN, CDR2 SVGIG (reference sequence). The CDR3 DNA is TGTGCCTGGAGTGTACGCAGGGCCGACACTGAAGCTTTCTTT. This codes for CAWSVRRADTEAFF. Variable domain in full (rest from reference TRBV30 and TRBJ1-1): SQTIHQWPATLVQPVGSPLSLECTVEGTSNPNLYWYRQAAGRGLQLLFYSVGIGQISSEVPQNLSASRPQDRQFILSSKKLLLSDSGFYLCAWSVRRADTEAFFGQGTRLTVV.

This clone was detected a few times. The V gene is TRBV27, the J gene TRBJ1-2; possibly TRBD1 for D (6 bases). Germline loops: CDR1 MNHEY, CDR2 SMNVEV (reference sequence). CDR3 length: 13 amino acids. Trimming pared 6 bases from V and 4 bases from J, leaving 12 bases between. CDR3 region: CASSPGDRYGYTF. For the CDR3, the DNA is TGTGCCAGCAGCCCAGGGGATCGCTATGGCTACACCTTC.

The rearrangement uses TRBV19 and TRBJ2-4; TRBD1 matches at 10 bases. With 5 bases clipped from V and 7 bases from J, the junction kept 5 bases outside the gene matches. CDR1 LNHDA and CDR2 SQIVND come from the germline V gene (reference sequence). This CDR3 spans 14 amino acids. The CDR3 DNA reads TGTGCCAGTAGTTCGGGACAGGGGACGAACATTCAGTACTTC. Its protein product is CASSSGQGTNIQYF. The variable domain in full, completed from reference TRBV19 and TRBJ2-4, reads DGGITQSPKYLFRKEGQNVTLSCEQNLNHDAMYWYRQDPGQGLRLIYYSQIVNDFQKGDIAEGYSVSREKKESFPLTVTSAQKNPTAFYLCASSSGQGTNIQYFGAGTRLSVL.

The V call is TRBV29-1, the J call TRBJ2-7, with TRBD1 matching over 9 bases. The CDR3 spans 13 residues. The J segment lost 6 bases and the V segment lost 4 bases, leaving 7 bases of the junction unmatched. Germline V gene sequence: CDR1 SQVTM, CDR2 ANQGSEA. CDR3 DNA: TGCAGCGTTGGGGGGACAGGGAAGGGCGAGCAGTACTTC. Its translation is CSVGGTGKGEQYF.

This chain uses TRBV3-1 (or the pseudogene TRBV3-2) with TRBJ2-5, with TRBD2 matching over 9 bases. The CDR3 sequence is 15 residues long. Per the germline V gene, CDR1 is LGHDT and CDR2 is YNNKEL (reference sequence). The junction had 6 bases not matched to a gene; V was cut back by 5 bases and J by 2 bases. The CDR3 DNA reads TGTGCCAGCAGCAAGGGGCGGGGGGGTCAAGAGACCCAGTACTTC. Amino acid sequence: CASSKGRGGQETQYF.

The chain recombines TRBV12-3 or TRBV12-4 with TRBJ2-7; D is undetermined. The CDR3 spans 13 residues. With 3 bases removed from V and 2 bases from J, the gap between germline ends came to 8 bases. In DNA form, the CDR3 reads TGTGCCAGCAGTTTTGAGACACCCTACGAGCAGTACTTC. This gives the protein CASSFETPYEQYF.

This clone has a handful of counts. The rearrangement uses TRBV5-5 and TRBJ2-7; TRBD2 agrees at 8 bases. V lost 4 bases and J lost 7; bases outside the gene matches: 4. There are 12 residues in the CDR3. The germline V gene has CDR1 SGHKS and CDR2 YYEKEE (reference sequence). Written as DNA, the CDR3 is TGTGCCAGCAGCCCGGGACTAGGGGAGCAGTACTTC. The encoded protein is CASSPGLGEQYF.

This clone was seen a single time. This sequence joins TRBV21-1 and TRBJ2-7; the table's D call TRBD2 went unverified against the DNA. TRBV21-1 is a pseudogene segment. CDR3 length: 16 residues. The CDR3 DNA sequence: TGTGCCAGCAGCATTGGGACTTGCAGACTGCCCTACGAGCAGTACTTC. Its translation is CASSIGTCRLPYEQYF.

The CDR3 DNA is TGTGCCAGCAGCCTCTCCGGAGCCCTAACCGGGGAGCTGTTTTTT. Translation: CASSLSGALTGELFF. The rearrangement uses TRBV7-6 and TRBJ2-2; unclear D gene. In germline, CDR1 is SGHVS, CDR2 FNYEAQ. There are 15 residues in the CDR3. Trimming left V 5 bases short and J 5 bases short, with 15 bases between.

The V gene is TRBV5-4, the J gene TRBJ2-5; TRBD2 matches at 13 bases. The junction had 3 bases not matched to a gene; V was cut back by 4 bases and J by 0 bases. Germline CDR1 reads SGHNT; CDR2 reads YYREEE (reference sequence). This CDR3 contains 16 residues. DNA for the CDR3: TGTGCCAGCAGCGGGACTAGCGGGGCAGACCAAGAGACCCAGTACTTC. This gives the protein CASSGTSGADQETQYF.